The 10 T cell receptor beta chains below all came from one sample that was sequenced in a study of sequential checkpoint blockade in melanoma. Treatment given: randomized to nivolumab then ipilimumab (arm A) or the reverse (arm B). TCRdb's table, derived via immunoSEQ multiplex PCR, lists solely in-frame clones and lacks some. The sample has more than 20,000 clones, roughly four fifths seen once. The material was CD8+ T cells sorted from blood (inferred from file names), obtained from a patient given nivolumab and ipilimumab in sequence. These receptor sequences come from a human donor with melanoma.

This chain connects TRBV5-1 to TRBJ2-3, with 14 bases matching TRBD2. J gave up 0 bases and V 3 bases, and 0 bases lay outside the gene matches. The germline V gene has CDR1 SGHRS and CDR2 YFSETQ. The CDR3 extends over 16 amino acids. The CDR3 is CASSWTSGRSTDTQYF. CDR3 coding DNA: TGCGCCAGCAGCTGGACTAGCGGGAGGAGCACAGATACGCAGTATTTT. Combining the CDR3 with reference TRBV5-1 and TRBJ2-3 gives the whole variable domain KAGVTQTPRYLIKTRGQQVTLSCSPISGHRSVSWYQQTPGQGLQFLFEYFSETQRNKGNFPGRFSGRQFSNSRSEMNVSTLELGDSALYLCASSWTSGRSTDTQYFGPGTRLTVL.

The gene calls are TRBV6-4 and TRBJ1-4, with TRBD1 matching over 9 bases. The germline CDR1 and CDR2 sequences are MRHNA and SNTAGT. V lost 10 bases and J lost 3; bases outside the gene matches: 21. The length of the CDR3 is 19 residues. CDR3 DNA sequence: TGTGCCACACACCGTCGGGACAGGGCGTTGGCAGTTGCTAATGAAAAACTGTTTTTT. It encodes CATHRRDRALAVANEKLFF.

The V call is TRBV7-6, the J call TRBJ2-7; possibly TRBD1 for D (5 bases). CDR3 length equals 15 residues. Looked up from germline, CDR1 is SGHVS and CDR2 is FNYEAQ. V lost 5 bases and J 7 bases, leaving 21 bases between the germline ends. The CDR3: CASSPLDGRVREQYF. In nucleotides, the CDR3 is TGTGCCAGCAGCCCCCTTGACGGCAGGGTGAGGGAGCAGTACTTC. Full variable domain (missing parts from reference TRBV7-6 and TRBJ2-7): GAGVSQSPRYKVTKRGQDVALRCDPISGHVSLYWYRQALGQGPEFLTYFNYEAQQDKSGLPNDRFSAERPEGSISTLTIQRTEQRDSAMYRCASSPLDGRVREQYFGPGTRLTVT.

This clone was picked up one time. The CDR3 protein is CAWSPIADNEQFF. The CDR3 DNA follows: TGTGCCTGGAGTCCAATAGCGGACAATGAGCAGTTCTTC. This chain uses TRBV30 with TRBJ2-1; maybe TRBD2 (6 bases). Trimming left V 2 bases short and J 5 bases short, with 10 bases between. This CDR3 is 13 amino acids long. Looked up from germline, CDR1 is GTSNPN and CDR2 is SVGIG (reference sequence).

The chain links TRBV29-1 to TRBJ2-7; 10 bases line up with TRBD1. The CDR3 sequence is 13 residues long. Losses at the gene ends were 4 bases for V and 7 bases for J; bases not matched to a gene: 7. CDR1 and CDR2 (germline): SQVTM, ANQGSEA. The CDR3 protein is CSVGGTGVEEQYF. The CDR3 DNA reads TGCAGCGTTGGGGGGACAGGGGTGGAAGAGCAGTACTTC.

The chain is built from TRBV29-1 and TRBJ2-5, with 8 bases lining up with TRBD1. CDR1 and CDR2 from the germline V gene are SQVTM and ANQGSEA. The CDR3 runs 14 residues. V was pared by 2 bases and J by 5 bases, with 7 bases of the junction left unmatched. CDR3 amino acids: CSVEQGAIGETQYF. In nucleotides, the CDR3 is TGCAGCGTTGAACAGGGGGCGATCGGGGAGACCCAGTACTTC. The variable domain in full, completed from reference TRBV29-1 and TRBJ2-5, reads SAVISQKPSRDICQRGTSLTIQCQVDSQVTMMFWYRQQPGQSLTLIATANQGSEATYESGFVIDKFPISRPNLTFSTLTVSNMSPEDSSIYLCSVEQGAIGETQYFGPGTRLLVL.

The rearrangement uses TRBV25-1 and TRBJ2-7; 11 bases align to TRBD2. The germline V gene has CDR1 MGHDK and CDR2 SYGVNS. V lost 5 bases, J lost 4 bases, and 10 bases stayed unmatched. This CDR3 region has 16 residues. Here the CDR3 reads CASSLGTSGSMYEQYF. CDR3 DNA: TGTGCCAGCAGTCTTGGGACTAGCGGTAGCATGTACGAGCAGTACTTC.

CDR3 residues: CSVEAVTSGRLNEQFF. CDR3 DNA: TGCAGCGTTGAAGCCGTGACTAGCGGGAGACTCAATGAGCAGTTCTTC. The chain links TRBV29-1 to TRBJ2-1, with TRBD2 identical over 12 bases. V trimming: 1 base; J trimming: 6 bases; junction bases outside the gene matches: 7. The CDR3 is 16 amino acids. The germline CDR1 and CDR2 sequences are SQVTM and ANQGSEA.

V and J are TRBV7-8 and TRBJ1-3; TRBD1 aligns across 7 bases. Per germline, CDR1 SGHVS and CDR2 FQNEAQ. This CDR3 spans 15 amino acids. Trimming took 5 bases from V and 1 from J; bases not matched to a gene: 5. CDR3 region: CASSPQTGSGNTIYF. CDR3 in DNA: TGTGCCAGCAGCCCCCAGACAGGGTCTGGAAACACCATATATTTT.

The CDR3 DNA reads TGTGCCAGCAGTCCAAGACAGGGAGCGGCTGGCTACACCTTC. It translates to CASSPRQGAAGYTF. The V gene is TRBV27, the J gene TRBJ1-2; 7 bases align to TRBD1. Germline V gives CDR1 MNHEY, CDR2 SMNVEV (reference sequence). The CDR3 extends over 14 amino acids. Trimming took 5 bases from V and 7 from J; bases not matched to a gene: 10.